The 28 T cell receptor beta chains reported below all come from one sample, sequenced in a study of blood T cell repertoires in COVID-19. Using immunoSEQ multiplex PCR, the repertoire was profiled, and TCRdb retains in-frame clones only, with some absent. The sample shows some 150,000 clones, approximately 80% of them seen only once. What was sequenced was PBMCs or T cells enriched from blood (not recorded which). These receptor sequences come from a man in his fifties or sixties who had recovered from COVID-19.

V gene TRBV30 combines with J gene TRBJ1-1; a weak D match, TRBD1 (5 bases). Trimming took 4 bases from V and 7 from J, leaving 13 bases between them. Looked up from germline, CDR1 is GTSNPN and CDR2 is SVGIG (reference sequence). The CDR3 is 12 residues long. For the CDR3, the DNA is TGTGCCTGGAAGGACGGACAATTTGAAGCTTTCTTT. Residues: CAWKDGQFEAFF.

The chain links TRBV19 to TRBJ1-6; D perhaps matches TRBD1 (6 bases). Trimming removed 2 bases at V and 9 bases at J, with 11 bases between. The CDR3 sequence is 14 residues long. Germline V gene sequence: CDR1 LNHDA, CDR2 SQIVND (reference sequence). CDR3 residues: CASSIQGTGSPLHF. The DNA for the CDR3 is TGTGCCAGTAGTATACAGGGGACGGGTTCACCCCTCCACTTT. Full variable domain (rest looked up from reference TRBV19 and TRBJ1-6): DGGITQSPKYLFRKEGQNVTLSCEQNLNHDAMYWYRQDPGQGLRLIYYSQIVNDFQKGDIAEGYSVSREKKESFPLTVTSAQKNPTAFYLCASSIQGTGSPLHFGNGTRLTVT.

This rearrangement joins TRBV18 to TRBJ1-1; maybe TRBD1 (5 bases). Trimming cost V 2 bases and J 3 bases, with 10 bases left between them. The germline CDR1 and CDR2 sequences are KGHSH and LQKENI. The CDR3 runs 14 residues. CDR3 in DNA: TGTGCCAGCTCACCATCGGCGGGGGACACTGAAGCTTTCTTT. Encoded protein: CASSPSAGDTEAFF.

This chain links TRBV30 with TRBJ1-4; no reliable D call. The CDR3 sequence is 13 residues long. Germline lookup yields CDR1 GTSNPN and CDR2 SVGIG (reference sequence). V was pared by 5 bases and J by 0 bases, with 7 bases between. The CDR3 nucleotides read TGTGCCTGGGCCCGGTCAACTAATGAAAAACTGTTTTTT. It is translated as CAWARSTNEKLFF.

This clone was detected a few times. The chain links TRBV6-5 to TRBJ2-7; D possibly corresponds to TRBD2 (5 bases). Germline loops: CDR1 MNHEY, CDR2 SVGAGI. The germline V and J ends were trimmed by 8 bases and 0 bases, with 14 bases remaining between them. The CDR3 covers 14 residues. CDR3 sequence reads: CASARTSSSYEQYF. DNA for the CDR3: TGTGCCAGCGCTCGGACTTCTAGCTCCTACGAGCAGTACTTC.

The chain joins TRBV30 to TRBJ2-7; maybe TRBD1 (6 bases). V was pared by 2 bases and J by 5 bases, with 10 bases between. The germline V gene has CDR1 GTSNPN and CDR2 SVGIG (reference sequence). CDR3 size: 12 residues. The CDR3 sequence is CAWSLQGNEQYF. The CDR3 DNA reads TGTGCCTGGAGTCTACAGGGTAACGAGCAGTACTTC.

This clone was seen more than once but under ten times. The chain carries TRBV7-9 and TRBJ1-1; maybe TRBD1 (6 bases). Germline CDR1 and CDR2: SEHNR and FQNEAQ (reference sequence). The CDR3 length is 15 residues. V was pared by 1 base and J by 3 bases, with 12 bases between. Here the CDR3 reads CASSLGTGLDTEAFF. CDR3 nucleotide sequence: TGTGCCAGCAGCTTAGGTACAGGGTTGGACACTGAAGCTTTCTTT.

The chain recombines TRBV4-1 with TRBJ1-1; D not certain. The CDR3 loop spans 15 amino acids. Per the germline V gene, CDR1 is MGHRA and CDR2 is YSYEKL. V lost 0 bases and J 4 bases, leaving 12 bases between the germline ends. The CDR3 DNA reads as TGCGCCAGCAGCCAAGATATCCGGGGAGGCACTGAAGCTTTCTTT. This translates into CASSQDIRGGTEAFF.

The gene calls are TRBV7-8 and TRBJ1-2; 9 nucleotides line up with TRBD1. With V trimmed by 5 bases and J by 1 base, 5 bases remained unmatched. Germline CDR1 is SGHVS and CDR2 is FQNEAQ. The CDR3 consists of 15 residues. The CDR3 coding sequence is TGTGCCAGCAGCCGCCCGGGACAGGGTAACTATGGCTACACCTTC. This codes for CASSRPGQGNYGYTF.

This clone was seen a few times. For the CDR3, the DNA is TGTGCCAGCAGTGAACCACAGACCCTCGCAACTAATGAAAAACTGTTTTTT. Translated: CASSEPQTLATNEKLFF. J is TRBJ1-4 and V is TRBV6-1, with D unresolved. V lost 2 bases and J 0 bases, leaving 13 bases between the germline ends. This CDR3 spans 17 amino acids. CDR1 is MNHNS and CDR2 is SASEGT in the germline V gene.

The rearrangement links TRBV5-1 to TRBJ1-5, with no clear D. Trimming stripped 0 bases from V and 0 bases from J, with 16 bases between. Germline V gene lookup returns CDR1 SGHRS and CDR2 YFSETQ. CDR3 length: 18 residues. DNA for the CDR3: TGCGCCAGCAGCTTGGTGTATTGGCAGTACTATAGCAATCAGCCCCAGCATTTT. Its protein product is CASSLVYWQYYSNQPQHF.

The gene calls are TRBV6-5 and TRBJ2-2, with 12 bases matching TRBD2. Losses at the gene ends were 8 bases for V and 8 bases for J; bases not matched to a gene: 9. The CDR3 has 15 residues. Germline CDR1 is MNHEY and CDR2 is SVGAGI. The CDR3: CASHPTSGGRGELFF. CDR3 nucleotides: TGTGCCAGCCACCCGACTAGCGGGGGAAGGGGGGAGCTGTTTTTT.

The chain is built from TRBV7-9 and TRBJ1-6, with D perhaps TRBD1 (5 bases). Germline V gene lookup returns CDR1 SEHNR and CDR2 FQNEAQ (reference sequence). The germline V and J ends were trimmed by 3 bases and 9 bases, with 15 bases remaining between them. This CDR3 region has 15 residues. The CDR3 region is CASSLLAGLGSPLHF. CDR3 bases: TGTGCCAGCAGCTTGTTGGCAGGGCTCGGTTCACCCCTCCACTTT.

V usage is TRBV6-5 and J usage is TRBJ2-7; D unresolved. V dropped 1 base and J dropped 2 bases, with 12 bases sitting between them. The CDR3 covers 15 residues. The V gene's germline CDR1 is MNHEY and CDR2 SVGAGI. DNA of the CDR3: TGTGCCAGCAGTTACTGGTCCCAGTCTGCCTACGAGCAGTACTTC. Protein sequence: CASSYWSQSAYEQYF.

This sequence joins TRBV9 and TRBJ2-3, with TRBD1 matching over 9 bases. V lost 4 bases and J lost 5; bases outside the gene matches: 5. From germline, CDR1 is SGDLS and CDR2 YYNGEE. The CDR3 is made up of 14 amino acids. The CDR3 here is CASSRDRVVDTQYF. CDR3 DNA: TGTGCCAGCAGCCGGGACAGGGTGGTAGATACGCAGTATTTT.

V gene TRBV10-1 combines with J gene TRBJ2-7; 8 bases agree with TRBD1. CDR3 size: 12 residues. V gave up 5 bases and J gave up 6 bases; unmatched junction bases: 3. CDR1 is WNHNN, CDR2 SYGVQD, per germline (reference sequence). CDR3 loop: CASSLDRAEQYF. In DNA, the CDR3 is TGCGCCAGCAGTTTGGACAGGGCCGAGCAGTACTTC.

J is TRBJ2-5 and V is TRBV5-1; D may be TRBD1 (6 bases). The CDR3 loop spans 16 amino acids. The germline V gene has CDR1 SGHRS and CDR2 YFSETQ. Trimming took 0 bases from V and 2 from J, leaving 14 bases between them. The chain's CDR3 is CASSLAQGSWQETQYF. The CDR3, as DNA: TGCGCCAGCAGCTTGGCACAGGGTTCTTGGCAAGAGACCCAGTACTTC.

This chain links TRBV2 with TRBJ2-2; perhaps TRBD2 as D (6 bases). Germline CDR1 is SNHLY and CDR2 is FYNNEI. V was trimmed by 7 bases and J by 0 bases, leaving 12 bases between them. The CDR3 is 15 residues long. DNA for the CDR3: TGTGCCAGCAAAAAGGGACTTTCGAACACCGGGGAGCTGTTTTTT. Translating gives CASKKGLSNTGELFF.

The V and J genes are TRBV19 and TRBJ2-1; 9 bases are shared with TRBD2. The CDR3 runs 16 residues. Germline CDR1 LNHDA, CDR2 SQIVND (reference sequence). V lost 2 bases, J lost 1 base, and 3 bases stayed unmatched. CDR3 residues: CASSIRLAGSYNEQFF. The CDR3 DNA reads TGTGCCAGTAGTATACGGCTAGCGGGATCCTACAATGAGCAGTTCTTC.

The CDR3 sequence: CASSPASGANTDTQYF. The DNA for the CDR3 is TGTGCCAGCAGCCCCGCGAGCGGGGCCAACACAGATACGCAGTATTTT. The chain uses TRBV7-9 and TRBJ2-3; 7 bases map to TRBD2. The CDR3 extends over 16 amino acids. Germline CDR1 and CDR2: SEHNR and FQNEAQ (reference sequence). Trimming cost V 5 bases and J 2 bases; bases outside gene matches: 10.

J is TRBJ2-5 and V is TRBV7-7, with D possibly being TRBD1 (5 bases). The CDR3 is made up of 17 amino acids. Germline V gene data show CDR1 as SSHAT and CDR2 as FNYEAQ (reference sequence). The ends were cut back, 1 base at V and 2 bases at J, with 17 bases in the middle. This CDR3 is CASSLDPGAGTQETQYF. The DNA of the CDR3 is TGTGCCAGCAGCTTAGATCCTGGGGCAGGAACTCAAGAGACCCAGTACTTC.

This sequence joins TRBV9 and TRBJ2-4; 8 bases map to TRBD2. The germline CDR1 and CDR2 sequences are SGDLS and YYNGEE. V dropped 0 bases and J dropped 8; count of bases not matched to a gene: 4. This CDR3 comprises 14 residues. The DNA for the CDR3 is TGTGCCAGCAGCGTAGCGGGGCGGGGGGACATTCAGTACTTC. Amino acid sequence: CASSVAGRGDIQYF. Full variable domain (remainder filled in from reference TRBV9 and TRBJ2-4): DSGVTQTPKHLITATGQRVTLRCSPRSGDLSVYWYQQSLDQGLQFLIQYYNGEERAKGNILERFSAQQFPDLHSELNLSSLELGDSALYFCASSVAGRGDIQYFGAGTRLSVL.

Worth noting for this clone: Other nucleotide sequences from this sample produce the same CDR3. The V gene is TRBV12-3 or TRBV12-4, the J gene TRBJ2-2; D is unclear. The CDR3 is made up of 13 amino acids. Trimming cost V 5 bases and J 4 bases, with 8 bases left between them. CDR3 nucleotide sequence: TGTGCCAGCAGTCTAACGGGCACCGGGGAGCTGTTTTTT. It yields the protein CASSLTGTGELFF.

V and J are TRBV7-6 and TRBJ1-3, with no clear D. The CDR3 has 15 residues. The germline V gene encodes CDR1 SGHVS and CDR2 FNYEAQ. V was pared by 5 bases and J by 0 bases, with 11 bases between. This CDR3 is CASSPGSSSGNTIYF. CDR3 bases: TGTGCCAGCAGCCCGGGGAGCAGCTCTGGAAACACCATATATTTT.

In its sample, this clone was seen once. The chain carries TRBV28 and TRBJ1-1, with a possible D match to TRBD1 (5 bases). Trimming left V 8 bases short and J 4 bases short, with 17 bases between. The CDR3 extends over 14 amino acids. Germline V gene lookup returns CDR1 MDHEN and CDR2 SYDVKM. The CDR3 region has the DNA TGTGCCAGCGGCTTGAGGCAGGGAGGCACTGAAGCTTTCTTT. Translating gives CASGLRQGGTEAFF. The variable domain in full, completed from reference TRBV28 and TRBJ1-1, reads DVKVTQSSRYLVKRTGEKVFLECVQDMDHENMFWYRQDPGLGLRLIYFSYDVKMKEKGDIPEGYSVSREKKERFSLILESASTNQTSMYLCASGLRQGGTEAFFGQGTRLTVV.

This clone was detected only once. In DNA form, the CDR3 reads TGTGCCAGTAGTATAACCGGGACCCGGGGGTCACCCCTCCACTTT. It yields the protein CASSITGTRGSPLHF. The chain carries TRBV19 and TRBJ1-6; D is possibly TRBD1 (5 bases). The length of the CDR3 is 15 residues. Trimming took 2 bases from V and 10 from J, leaving 15 bases between them. The V gene's germline CDR1 is LNHDA and CDR2 SQIVND (reference sequence). The complete variable domain, with remaining parts taken from reference TRBV19 and TRBJ1-6, reads DGGITQSPKYLFRKEGQNVTLSCEQNLNHDAMYWYRQDPGQGLRLIYYSQIVNDFQKGDIAEGYSVSREKKESFPLTVTSAQKNPTAFYLCASSITGTRGSPLHFGNGTRLTVT.

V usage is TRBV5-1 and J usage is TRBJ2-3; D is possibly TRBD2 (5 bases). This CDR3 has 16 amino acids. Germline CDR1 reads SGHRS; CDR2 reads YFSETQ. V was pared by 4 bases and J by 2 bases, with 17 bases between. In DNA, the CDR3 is TGCGCCAGCAGCCCGGTAGTCGGTCTAGCCACAGATACGCAGTATTTT. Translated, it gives CASSPVVGLATDTQYF. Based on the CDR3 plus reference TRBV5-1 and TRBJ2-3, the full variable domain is KAGVTQTPRYLIKTRGQQVTLSCSPISGHRSVSWYQQTPGQGLQFLFEYFSETQRNKGNFPGRFSGRQFSNSRSEMNVSTLELGDSALYLCASSPVVGLATDTQYFGPGTRLTVL.

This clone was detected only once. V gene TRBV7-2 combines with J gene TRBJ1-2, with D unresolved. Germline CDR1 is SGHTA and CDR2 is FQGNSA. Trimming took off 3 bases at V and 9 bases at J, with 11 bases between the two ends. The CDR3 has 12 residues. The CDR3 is CASSLYSGSYTF. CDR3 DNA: TGTGCCAGCAGCTTGTATTCCGGGAGCTACACCTTC.